The 28 T cell receptor beta chains in this list originate from one sample, sequenced in a study of T cells in Graves' hyperthyroidism and ophthalmopathy. TCR beta CDR3 regions were amplified from RNA. First-round RT-PCR of the TCR CDR3 relied on the HTBI primer set. In TCRdb, the multiplex PCR reads were re-called with MiXCR into one record per CDR3 protein. This table has some 700,000 distinct CDR3 sequences, roughly 17% appearing once. Sequences were obtained from blood. These receptors came from a man between 50 and 59 years old with Graves' hyperthyroidism.

In its sample, this clonotype was seen a few times. The chain employs TRBV7-2 and TRBJ2-6; D is unclear. Deletions cut 4 bases from V and 0 bases from J, with 10 bases between. The germline V gene has CDR1 SGHTA and CDR2 FQGNSA. The CDR3 contains 16 residues. CDR3 sequence: CASSSPTRSGANVLTF. As DNA, the CDR3 is TGTGCCAGCAGCTCCCCGACACGCTCTGGGGCCAACGTCCTGACTTTC.

V and J are TRBV7-2 and TRBJ2-1; D is possibly TRBD2 (5 bases). The CDR3 is 15 residues long. Germline V CDR1 and CDR2: SGHTA, FQGNSA. V lost 0 bases and J 4 bases, leaving 10 bases between the germline ends. The chain's CDR3 is CASSLALAQYNEQFF. In nucleotides, the CDR3 is TGTGCCAGCAGCTTAGCCCTAGCCCAATACAATGAGCAGTTCTTC. Complete variable domain (other parts from reference TRBV7-2 and TRBJ2-1): GAGVSQSPSNKVTEKGKDVELRCDPISGHTALYWYRQSLGQGLEFLIYFQGNSAPDKSGLPSDRFSAERTGGSVSTLTIQRTQQEDSAVYLCASSLALAQYNEQFFGPGTRLTVL.

The chain combines TRBV9 with TRBJ2-5; unclear D gene. Trimming pared 0 bases from V and 2 bases from J, leaving 14 bases between. Germline V lookup: CDR1 SGDLS, CDR2 YYNGEE. This CDR3 has 16 amino acids. As DNA, the CDR3 is TGTGCCAGCAGCGTAGCCGCAGCAGCTGAACAAGAGACCCAGTACTTC. Protein: CASSVAAAAEQETQYF.

This clonotype has only a few counts. The CDR3 bases are TGTGCCAGCAGTGTACTCGCAACTAATGAAAAACTGTTTTTT. Translating gives CASSVLATNEKLFF. The chain couples TRBV6-5 to TRBJ1-4; unclear D gene. V was trimmed by 5 bases and J by 0 bases, leaving 7 bases between them. Per the germline V gene, CDR1 is MNHEY and CDR2 is SVGAGI. The CDR3 contains 14 residues.

This clonotype showed up many times. The rearrangement uses TRBV12-3 or TRBV12-4 and TRBJ2-7; 7 nucleotides agree with TRBD2. CDR3 length equals 14 residues. J lost 0 bases, V lost 6 bases, and 5 bases had no gene match. The CDR3 spells CASRTGGFSYEQYF. In DNA form, the CDR3 reads TGTGCCAGCAGGACGGGGGGATTCTCCTACGAGCAGTACTTC.

This clonotype was seen more than once but under ten times. The chain combines TRBV29-1 with TRBJ2-7; D is perhaps TRBD1 (6 bases). Deletions cut 6 bases from V and 0 bases from J, with 18 bases between. The germline V gene encodes CDR1 SQVTM and CDR2 ANQGSEA. The CDR3 has 15 residues. Here the CDR3 DNA reads TGCAGCGTCTTACAGGGAGCGGTAAGCTCCTACGAGCAGTACTTC. Translation gives CSVLQGAVSSYEQYF.

This clonotype came up a few times. The chain combines TRBV24-1 with TRBJ2-2; tentatively, D is TRBD2 (6 bases). The V gene lost 5 bases and the J gene lost 0 bases, with 9 bases spanning the gap. Germline V gene sequence: CDR1 KGHDR, CDR2 SFDVKD. There are 15 residues in the CDR3. The CDR3 DNA reads as TGTGCCACCAGTGCGACTAGATCGAACACCGGGGAGCTGTTTTTT. This sequence encodes CATSATRSNTGELFF.

V and J are TRBV28 and TRBJ2-2, with D perhaps matching TRBD2 (5 bases). V dropped 9 bases and J dropped 7 bases, with 12 bases sitting between them. Germline V gene data show CDR1 as MDHEN and CDR2 as SYDVKM. The CDR3 loop spans 12 amino acids. The chain's CDR3 is CASSVEYGELFF. The CDR3 DNA sequence: TGTGCCAGTAGCGTCGAGTACGGGGAGCTGTTTTTT.

The chain employs TRBV2 and TRBJ2-2; TRBD2 matches 8 bases. V gave up 8 bases and J gave up 7 bases; unmatched junction bases: 12. This CDR3 region has 15 residues. Germline V CDR1 and CDR2: SNHLY, FYNNEI. This CDR3 is CASDSLAGGGGELFF. CDR3 DNA sequence: TGTGCCAGCGATTCGTTGGCGGGAGGAGGCGGGGAGCTGTTTTTT.

The rearrangement links TRBV11-2 to TRBJ2-7; no definite D call. The length of the CDR3 is 14 residues. V gave up 4 bases and J gave up 4 bases, with 14 bases separating them. CDR1 is SGHAT, CDR2 FQNNGV, per germline. The CDR3 spells CASSYSPELYEQYF. CDR3 bases: TGTGCCAGCAGCTATAGTCCAGAGTTATACGAGCAGTACTTC.

CDR3 DNA sequence: TGTGCCAGCAGCCCATCGGGGGTTACCTACGAGCAGTACTTC. It codes for CASSPSGVTYEQYF. J is TRBJ2-7 and V is TRBV7-2, with D possibly being TRBD2 (6 bases). The CDR3 has 14 amino acids. Looked up from germline, CDR1 is SGHTA and CDR2 is FQGNSA. Trimming stripped 5 bases from V and 2 bases from J, with 13 bases between.

This clonotype was detected only a few times. This may arise from a read error, as a much more abundant clone is one base away. The rearrangement joins TRBV7-2 to TRBJ2-7, with 9 bases matching TRBD2. With 1 base clipped from V and 2 bases from J, the junction kept 3 bases outside the gene matches. Germline CDR1 reads SGHTA; CDR2 reads FQGNSA. The CDR3 runs 15 residues. The CDR3 DNA reads TGTGCCAGCAGCTTAGTGGCTAGCGGGACCTACGAGCAGTACTTC. Its protein product is CASSLVASGTYEQYF.

A few counts support this clonotype. The rearrangement joins TRBV19 to TRBJ2-7; 9 positions match TRBD1. The V gene end was trimmed by 5 bases and the J gene end by 5 bases; junction bases not matched to a gene: 10. CDR1 is LNHDA, CDR2 SQIVND, per germline (reference sequence). The CDR3 has 15 amino acids. CDR3 loop: CASSWTGEIGHEQYF. The CDR3 DNA is TGTGCCAGTAGTTGGACAGGGGAAATCGGTCACGAGCAGTACTTC.

This clonotype has at least ten counts. An end of the junction differs from the germline gene, which may be a read error. The rearrangement links TRBV7-2 to TRBJ2-7, with D perhaps TRBD1 (6 bases). Germline lookup yields CDR1 SGHTA and CDR2 FQGNSA. The CDR3 totals 13 residues. The CDR3 region is CANSLGPQGEQYF. Here the CDR3 DNA reads TGTGCCAACAGCTTAGGCCCGCAGGGGGAGCAGTACTTC.

Many counts were recorded for this clonotype. V usage is TRBV12-3 or TRBV12-4 and J usage is TRBJ1-1; D is uncertain. The V gene lost 6 bases and the J gene lost 4 bases, with 12 bases spanning the gap. The CDR3 is 13 residues long. CDR3 nucleotide sequence: TGTGCCAGCAGCAGACGGCAGCTCACTGAAGCTTTCTTT. Translated, it gives CASSRRQLTEAFF.

This clonotype was counted a few times. It may be a read error: a sequence one base away is much more abundant. No conserved phenylalanine or tryptophan is present at the end of the CDR3, so a read error is the likely explanation. The CDR3 loop is CASSFLSTHTEAFL. In nucleotides, the CDR3 is TGTGCCAGCAGTTTTCTTTCCACCCACACTGAAGCTTTCCTT. The chain joins TRBV28 to TRBJ1-1; D is ambiguous. This CDR3 has 14 amino acids. With 3 bases removed from V and 3 bases from J, the gap between germline ends came to 11 bases. Germline V gene lookup returns CDR1 MDHEN and CDR2 SYDVKM.

Regarding this clonotype: One junction end does not reproduce the germline sequence, and a read error may be involved. The CDR3 DNA reads as TGTGCCAGCACCCTACAACGGGACCCAGCGGTCTTC. Its protein is CASTLQRDPAVF. The rearrangement uses TRBV3-1 and TRBJ2-1, with D perhaps being TRBD1 or TRBD2 (5 bases each). CDR1 is LGHDT, CDR2 YNNKEL, per germline (reference sequence). The CDR3 extends over 12 amino acids.

This clonotype was recorded at least ten times. The J gene is TRBJ2-1, the V gene TRBV12-3 or TRBV12-4, with TRBD1 matching over 9 bases. The J segment lost 7 bases and the V segment lost 6 bases, leaving 16 bases of the junction unmatched. The CDR3 totals 17 residues. CDR3 in DNA: TGTGCCAGCAGCTACCCCGGGACAGGGAATCGGGGGAATGAGCAGTTCTTC. Translated, it gives CASSYPGTGNRGNEQFF.

The table lists this clonotype with many counts. The V and J genes are TRBV12-3 or TRBV12-4 and TRBJ2-3; TRBD1 matches at 9 bases. V dropped 5 bases and J dropped 2; count of bases not matched to a gene: 8. This CDR3 is 16 amino acids long. The CDR3 spells CASSTGQGSVTDTQYF. The CDR3 nucleotides read TGTGCCAGCAGTACGGGACAGGGATCGGTCACAGATACGCAGTATTTT.

The CDR3 here is CASRSGTEAFF. The CDR3 coding sequence is TGTGCCAGCCGATCCGGGACCGAAGCTTTCTTT. The chain carries TRBV19 and TRBJ1-1; D is perhaps TRBD1 (5 bases). The CDR3 extends over 11 amino acids. V lost 9 bases to trimming and J lost 8 bases, with 13 bases between them. The germline V gene encodes CDR1 LNHDA and CDR2 SQIVND (reference sequence).

This rearrangement joins TRBV11-2 to TRBJ2-5, with TRBD2 identical over 13 bases. Germline V gives CDR1 SGHAT, CDR2 FQNNGV. The CDR3 has 20 residues. V gave up 10 bases and J gave up 2 bases; unmatched junction bases: 22. Here the CDR3 reads CAIPGEPGLAGVVRQETQYF. DNA of the CDR3: TGTGCCATCCCGGGGGAACCCGGACTAGCGGGAGTGGTAAGACAAGAGACCCAGTACTTC.

This clonotype was counted a few times. The chain links TRBV19 to TRBJ2-2; D unclear. Germline V gene lookup returns CDR1 LNHDA and CDR2 SQIVND (reference sequence). V lost 3 bases to trimming and J lost 2 bases, with 10 bases between them. This CDR3 is 15 amino acids long. This CDR3 reads CASSISKVNTGELFF. The CDR3, as DNA: TGTGCCAGTAGTATCTCGAAGGTTAACACCGGGGAGCTGTTTTTT.

This clonotype came up many times. The chain joins TRBV27 to TRBJ2-3; the D is unclear. Trimming took off 6 bases at V and 2 bases at J, with 9 bases between the two ends. The CDR3 has 13 amino acids. CDR1 and CDR2 from the germline V gene are MNHEY and SMNVEV (reference sequence). DNA for the CDR3: TGTGCCAGCAGGCTGGGCCCCACAGATACGCAGTATTTT. It translates to CASRLGPTDTQYF.

The chain has TRBV2 and TRBJ2-3, with TRBD1 as a possible D gene (8 bases). The CDR3 has 15 residues. V was cut by 8 bases and J by 7 bases, with 22 bases left in between. Germline CDR1 and CDR2: SNHLY and FYNNEI. This chain's CDR3 is CASGTGGTNLNTQYF. Written as DNA, the CDR3 is TGTGCCAGCGGGACAGGCGGGACTAATTTGAATACGCAGTATTTT.

This clonotype was picked up a small number of times. The CDR3 coding sequence is TGTGCCAGCAGCTTAGACTCAGGGAGGCGCAATGAGCAGTTCTTC. This translates into CASSLDSGRRNEQFF. V and J are TRBV11-3 and TRBJ2-1; D perhaps matches TRBD2 (6 bases). V gave up 0 bases and J gave up 6 bases, with 12 bases separating them. Germline V gene sequence: CDR1 SGHNT, CDR2 YENEEA. The length of the CDR3 is 15 residues.

The chain combines TRBV19 with TRBJ2-2, with a weak D call TRBD1 (5 bases). CDR1 and CDR2 from the germline V gene are LNHDA and SQIVND (reference sequence). The CDR3 sequence is 14 residues long. V was trimmed by 7 bases and J by 4 bases, leaving 13 bases between them. In DNA, the CDR3 is TGTGCCAGTACCCCCCCACAGGTCACCGGGGAGCTGTTTTTT. It is translated as CASTPPQVTGELFF.

The chain is built from TRBV20-1 and TRBJ2-4, with a tentative D call TRBD2 (5 bases). Trimming stripped 6 bases from V and 5 bases from J, with 14 bases between. CDR1 DFQATT and CDR2 SNEGSKA come from the germline V gene (reference sequence). The CDR3 runs to 13 residues. In DNA, the CDR3 is TGCAGTGCGGAGGCAGAGAGGGAAAACATTCAGTACTTC. Its protein product is CSAEAERENIQYF.

With regard to this clonotype: This may be a read error: a much more frequent sequence differs by one nucleotide. The rearrangement joins TRBV30 to TRBJ1-1; D is unclear. The CDR3 length is 14 residues. Germline V lookup: CDR1 GTSNPN, CDR2 SVGIG (reference sequence). DNA for the CDR3: TGTGCCTGGAGTGTACCCCCGGTGAACACTGAATCTTTCTTT. This gives the protein CAWSVPPVNTESFF. The full variable domain, rest sourced from reference TRBV30 and TRBJ1-1, is SQTIHQWPATLVQPVGSPLSLECTVEGTSNPNLYWYRQAAGRGLQLLFYSVGIGQISSEVPQNLSASRPQDRQFILSSKKLLLSDSGFYLCAWSVPPVNTESFFGQGTRLTVV.